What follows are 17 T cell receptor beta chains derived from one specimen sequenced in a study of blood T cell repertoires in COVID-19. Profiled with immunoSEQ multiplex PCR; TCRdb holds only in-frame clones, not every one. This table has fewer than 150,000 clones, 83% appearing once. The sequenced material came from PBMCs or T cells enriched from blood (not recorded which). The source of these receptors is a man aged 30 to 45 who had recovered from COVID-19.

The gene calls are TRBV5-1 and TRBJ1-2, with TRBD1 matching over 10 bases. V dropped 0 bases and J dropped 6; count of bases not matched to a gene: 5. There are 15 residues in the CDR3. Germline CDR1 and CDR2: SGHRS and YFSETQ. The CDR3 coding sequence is TGCGCCAGCAGCTTGGTCTCCGGGACAGGGGATGGCTACACCTTC. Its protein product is CASSLVSGTGDGYTF.

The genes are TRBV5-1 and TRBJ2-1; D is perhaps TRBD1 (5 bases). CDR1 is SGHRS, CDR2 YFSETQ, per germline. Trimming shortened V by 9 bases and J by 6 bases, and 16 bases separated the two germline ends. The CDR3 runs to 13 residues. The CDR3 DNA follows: TGCGCCACCGGTCTGGGGCTCGGCAATGAGCAGTTCTTC. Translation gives CATGLGLGNEQFF.

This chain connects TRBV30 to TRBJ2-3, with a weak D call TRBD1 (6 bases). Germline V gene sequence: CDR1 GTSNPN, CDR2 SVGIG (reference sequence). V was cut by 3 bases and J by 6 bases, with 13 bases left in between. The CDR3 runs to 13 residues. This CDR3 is CAWRGAGRDTQYF. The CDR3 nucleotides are TGTGCCTGGAGGGGGGCTGGGCGGGATACGCAGTATTTT.

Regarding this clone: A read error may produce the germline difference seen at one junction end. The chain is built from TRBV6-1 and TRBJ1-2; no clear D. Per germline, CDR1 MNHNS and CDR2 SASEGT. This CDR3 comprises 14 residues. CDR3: CASSEAAANYGYTF. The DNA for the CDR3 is TGTGCCAGCAGCGAAGCGGCAGCTAACTATGGCTACACCTTC.

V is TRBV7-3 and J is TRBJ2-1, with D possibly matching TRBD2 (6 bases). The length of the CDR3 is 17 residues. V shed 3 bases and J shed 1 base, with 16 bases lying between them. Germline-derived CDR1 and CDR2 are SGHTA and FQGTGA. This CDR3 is CASSFGGLVGSYNEQFF. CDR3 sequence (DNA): TGTGCCAGCAGCTTCGGAGGGTTGGTAGGGTCCTACAATGAGCAGTTCTTC.

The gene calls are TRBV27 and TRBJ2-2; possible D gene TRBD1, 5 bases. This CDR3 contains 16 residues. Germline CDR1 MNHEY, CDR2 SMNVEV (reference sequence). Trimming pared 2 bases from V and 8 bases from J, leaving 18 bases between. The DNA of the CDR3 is TGTGCCAGCAGTTTAGTCAGTACAGGCAGGAGAGGGGAGCTGTTTTTT. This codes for CASSLVSTGRRGELFF.

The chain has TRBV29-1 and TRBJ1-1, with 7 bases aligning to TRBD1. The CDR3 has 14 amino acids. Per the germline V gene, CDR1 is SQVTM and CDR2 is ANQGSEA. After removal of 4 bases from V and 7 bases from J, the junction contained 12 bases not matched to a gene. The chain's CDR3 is CSVGRDSFASEAFF. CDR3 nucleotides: TGCAGCGTTGGTCGGGACAGTTTCGCGAGTGAAGCTTTCTTT.

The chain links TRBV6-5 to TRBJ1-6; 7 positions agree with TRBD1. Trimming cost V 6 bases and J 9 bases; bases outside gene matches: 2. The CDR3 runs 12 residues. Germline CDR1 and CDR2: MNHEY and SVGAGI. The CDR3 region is CASSPGGSPLHF. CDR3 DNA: TGTGCCAGCAGCCCAGGGGGTTCACCCCTCCACTTT.

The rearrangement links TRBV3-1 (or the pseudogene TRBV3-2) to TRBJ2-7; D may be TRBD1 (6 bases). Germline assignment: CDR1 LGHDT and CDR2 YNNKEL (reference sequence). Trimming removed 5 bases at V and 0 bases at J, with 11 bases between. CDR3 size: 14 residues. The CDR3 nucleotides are TGTGCCAGCAGCTACAGGGTGGCCTCCTACGAGCAGTACGTC. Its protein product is CASSYRVASYEQYV.

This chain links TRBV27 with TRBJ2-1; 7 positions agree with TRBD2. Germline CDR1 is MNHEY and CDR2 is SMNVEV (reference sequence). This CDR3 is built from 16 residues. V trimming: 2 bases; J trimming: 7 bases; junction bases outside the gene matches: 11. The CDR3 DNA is TGTGCCAGCAGTTTAATCGGGTCTAGCGGAGTTAATGAGCAGTTCTTC. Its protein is CASSLIGSSGVNEQFF.

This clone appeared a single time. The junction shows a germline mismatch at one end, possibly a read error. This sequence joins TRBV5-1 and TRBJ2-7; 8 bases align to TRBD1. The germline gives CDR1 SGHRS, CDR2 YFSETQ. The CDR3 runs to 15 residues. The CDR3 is CASSPQGTGYRTFSF. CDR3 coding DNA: TGCGCCAGCAGCCCACAAGGGACAGGATACCGAACATTCTCCTTC.

CDR3: CASSQTAFSYNEQFF. DNA of the CDR3: TGTGCCAGCAGCCAAACAGCCTTCTCCTACAATGAGCAGTTCTTC. V usage is TRBV4-2 and J usage is TRBJ2-1; D gene uncertain. This CDR3 has 15 amino acids. Trimming shortened V by 2 bases and J by 0 bases, and 8 bases separated the two germline ends. Looked up from germline, CDR1 is LGHNA and CDR2 is YNFKEQ.

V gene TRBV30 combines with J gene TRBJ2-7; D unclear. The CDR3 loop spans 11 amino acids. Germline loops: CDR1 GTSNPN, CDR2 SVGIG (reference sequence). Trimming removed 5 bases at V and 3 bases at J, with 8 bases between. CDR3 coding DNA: TGTGCCTGGGGAACAAGCTACGAGCAGTACTTC. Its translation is CAWGTSYEQYF.

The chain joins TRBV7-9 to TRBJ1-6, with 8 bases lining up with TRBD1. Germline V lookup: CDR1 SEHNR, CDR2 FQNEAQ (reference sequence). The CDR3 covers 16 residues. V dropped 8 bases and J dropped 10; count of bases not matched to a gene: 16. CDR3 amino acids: CASSAPLAGGGSPLHF. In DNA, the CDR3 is TGTGCCAGCTCTGCACCCTTGGCAGGGGGCGGATCACCCCTCCACTTT.

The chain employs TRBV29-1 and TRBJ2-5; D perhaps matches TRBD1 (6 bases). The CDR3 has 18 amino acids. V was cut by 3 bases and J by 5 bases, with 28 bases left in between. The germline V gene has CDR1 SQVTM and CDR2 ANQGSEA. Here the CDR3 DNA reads TGCAGCGTTGAGCTCAAACACTCGGGACACCGGCCTCGGGAGACCCAGTACTTC. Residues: CSVELKHSGHRPRETQYF.

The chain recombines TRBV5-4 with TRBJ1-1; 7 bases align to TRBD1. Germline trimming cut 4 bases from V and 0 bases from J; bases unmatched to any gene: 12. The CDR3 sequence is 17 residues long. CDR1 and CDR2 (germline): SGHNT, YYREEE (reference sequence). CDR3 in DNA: TGTGCCAGCAGCGAACAGGGGACCCTTTTATTGAACACTGAAGCTTTCTTT. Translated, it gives CASSEQGTLLLNTEAFF.

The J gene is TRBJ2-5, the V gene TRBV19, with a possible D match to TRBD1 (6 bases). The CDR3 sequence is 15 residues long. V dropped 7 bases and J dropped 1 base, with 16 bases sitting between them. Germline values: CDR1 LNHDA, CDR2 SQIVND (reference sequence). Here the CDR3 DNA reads TGTGCCAGTACGCCGGGACAACAGCCCCAAGAGACCCAGTACTTC. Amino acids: CASTPGQQPQETQYF.